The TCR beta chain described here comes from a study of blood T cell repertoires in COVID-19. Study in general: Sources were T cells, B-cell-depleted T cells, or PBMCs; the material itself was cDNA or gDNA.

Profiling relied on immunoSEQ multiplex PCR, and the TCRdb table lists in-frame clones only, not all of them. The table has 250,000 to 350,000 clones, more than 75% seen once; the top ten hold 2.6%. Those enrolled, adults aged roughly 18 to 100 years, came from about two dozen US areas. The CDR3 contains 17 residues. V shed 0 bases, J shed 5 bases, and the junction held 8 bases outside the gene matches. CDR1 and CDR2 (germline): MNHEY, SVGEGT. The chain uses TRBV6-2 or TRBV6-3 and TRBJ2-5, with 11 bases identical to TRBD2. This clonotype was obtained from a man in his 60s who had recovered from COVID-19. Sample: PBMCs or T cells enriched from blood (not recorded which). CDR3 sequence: CASSYSVGLAAGETQYF. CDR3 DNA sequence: TGTGCCAGCAGTTACTCAGTGGGACTAGCGGCGGGGGAGACCCAGTACTTC.